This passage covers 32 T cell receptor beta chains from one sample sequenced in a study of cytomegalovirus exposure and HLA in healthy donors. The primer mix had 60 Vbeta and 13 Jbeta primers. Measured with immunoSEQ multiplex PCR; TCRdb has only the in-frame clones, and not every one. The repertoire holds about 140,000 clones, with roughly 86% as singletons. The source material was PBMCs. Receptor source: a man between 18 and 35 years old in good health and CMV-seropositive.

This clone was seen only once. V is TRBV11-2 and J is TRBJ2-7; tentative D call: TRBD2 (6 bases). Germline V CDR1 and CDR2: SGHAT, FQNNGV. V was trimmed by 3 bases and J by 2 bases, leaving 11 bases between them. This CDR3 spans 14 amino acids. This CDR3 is CASSFGGSAYEQYF. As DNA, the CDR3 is TGTGCCAGCAGCTTCGGAGGGAGTGCCTACGAGCAGTACTTC.

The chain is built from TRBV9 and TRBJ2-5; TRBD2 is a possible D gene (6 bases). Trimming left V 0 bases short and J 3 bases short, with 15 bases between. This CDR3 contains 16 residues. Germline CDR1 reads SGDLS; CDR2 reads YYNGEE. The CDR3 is CASSVGVAEWKETQYF. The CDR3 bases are TGTGCCAGCAGCGTAGGGGTAGCGGAGTGGAAAGAGACCCAGTACTTC.

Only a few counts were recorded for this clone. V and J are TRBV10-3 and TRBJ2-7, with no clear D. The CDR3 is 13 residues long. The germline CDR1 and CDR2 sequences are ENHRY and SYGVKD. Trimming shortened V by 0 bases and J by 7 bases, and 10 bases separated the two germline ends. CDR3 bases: TGTGCCATCAGTGAGTCACTGCCCGATGAGCAGTACTTC. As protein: CAISESLPDEQYF.

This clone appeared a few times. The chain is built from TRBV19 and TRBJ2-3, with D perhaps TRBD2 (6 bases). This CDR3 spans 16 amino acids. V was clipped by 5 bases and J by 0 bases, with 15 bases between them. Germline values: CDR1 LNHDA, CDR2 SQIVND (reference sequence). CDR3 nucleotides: TGTGCCAGTAGTCTACCAGCGGGTGGGAGCACAGATACGCAGTATTTT. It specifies CASSLPAGGSTDTQYF.

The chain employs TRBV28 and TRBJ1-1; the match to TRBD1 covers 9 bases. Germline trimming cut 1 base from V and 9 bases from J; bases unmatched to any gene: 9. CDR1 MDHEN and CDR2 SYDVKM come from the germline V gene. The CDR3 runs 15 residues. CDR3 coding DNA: TGTGCCAGCAGTTTATCAGGGACAGGGACATCAAAAGCTTTCTTT. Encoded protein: CASSLSGTGTSKAFF.

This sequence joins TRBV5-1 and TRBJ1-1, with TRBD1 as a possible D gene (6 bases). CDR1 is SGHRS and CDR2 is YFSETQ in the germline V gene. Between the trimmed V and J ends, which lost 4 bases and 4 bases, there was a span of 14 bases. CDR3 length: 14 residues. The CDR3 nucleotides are TGCGCCAGCAGCCTACCCGACAGGACCACTGAAGCTTTCTTT. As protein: CASSLPDRTTEAFF.

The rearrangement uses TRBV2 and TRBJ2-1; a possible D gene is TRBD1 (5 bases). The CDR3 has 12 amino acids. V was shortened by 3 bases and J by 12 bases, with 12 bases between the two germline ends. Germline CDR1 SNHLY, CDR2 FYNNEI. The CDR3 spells CASSDRAGWQFF. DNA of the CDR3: TGTGCCAGCAGTGACAGGGCAGGGTGGCAGTTCTTC.

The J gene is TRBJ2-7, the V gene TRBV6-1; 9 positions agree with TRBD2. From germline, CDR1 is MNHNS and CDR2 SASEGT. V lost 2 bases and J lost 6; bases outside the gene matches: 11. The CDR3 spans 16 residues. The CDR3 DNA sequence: TGTGCCAGCAGTGAACCCCTTCGAGCGGGAGGAGGCGAGCAGTACTTC. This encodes CASSEPLRAGGGEQYF.

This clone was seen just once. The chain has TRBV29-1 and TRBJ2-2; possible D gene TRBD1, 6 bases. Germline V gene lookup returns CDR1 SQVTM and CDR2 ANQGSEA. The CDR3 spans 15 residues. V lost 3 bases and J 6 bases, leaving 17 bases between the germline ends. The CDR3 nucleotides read TGCAGCGTTGACGAGGGGGATGGCTATTCCGGGGAGCTGTTTTTT. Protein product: CSVDEGDGYSGELFF.

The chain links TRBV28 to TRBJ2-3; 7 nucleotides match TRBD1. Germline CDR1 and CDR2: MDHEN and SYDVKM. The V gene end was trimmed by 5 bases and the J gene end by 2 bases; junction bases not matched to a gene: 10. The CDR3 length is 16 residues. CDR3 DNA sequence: TGTGCCAGCAGTCTCATAGACAGGGCCCCCACAGATACGCAGTATTTT. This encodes CASSLIDRAPTDTQYF.

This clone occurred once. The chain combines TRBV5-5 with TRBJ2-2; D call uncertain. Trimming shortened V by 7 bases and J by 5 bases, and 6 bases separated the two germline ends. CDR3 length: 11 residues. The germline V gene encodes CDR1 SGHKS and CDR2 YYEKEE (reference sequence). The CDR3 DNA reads TGTGCCAGCCGTATGACCGGGGAGCTGTTTTTT. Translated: CASRMTGELFF.

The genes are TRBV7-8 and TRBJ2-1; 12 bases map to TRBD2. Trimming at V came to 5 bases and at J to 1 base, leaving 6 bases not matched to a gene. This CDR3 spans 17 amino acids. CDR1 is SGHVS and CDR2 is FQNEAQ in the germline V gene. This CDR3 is CASSPSTSGSSYNEQFF. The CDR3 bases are TGTGCCAGCAGCCCGTCGACTAGCGGGAGTTCCTACAATGAGCAGTTCTTC.

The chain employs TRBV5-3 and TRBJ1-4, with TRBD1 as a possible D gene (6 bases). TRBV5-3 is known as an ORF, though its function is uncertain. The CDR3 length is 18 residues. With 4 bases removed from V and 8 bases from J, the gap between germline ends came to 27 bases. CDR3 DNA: TGTGCCAGAAGCCCTTTACTAACCACAGGGTTTATTAACGAAAAACTGTTTTTT. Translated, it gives CARSPLLTTGFINEKLFF.

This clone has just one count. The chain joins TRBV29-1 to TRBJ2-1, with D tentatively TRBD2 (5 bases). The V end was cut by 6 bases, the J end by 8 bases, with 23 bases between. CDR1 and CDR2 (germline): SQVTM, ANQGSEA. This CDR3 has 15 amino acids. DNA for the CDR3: TGCAGCGTCCTCTCCGGCAGCGGAGAGGATGATGAGCAGTTCTTC. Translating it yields CSVLSGSGEDDEQFF.

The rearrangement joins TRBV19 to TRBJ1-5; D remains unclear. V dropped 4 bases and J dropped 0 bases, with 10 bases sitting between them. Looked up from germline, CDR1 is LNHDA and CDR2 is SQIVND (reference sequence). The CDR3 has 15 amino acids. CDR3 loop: CASSSSENSNQPQHF. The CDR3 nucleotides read TGTGCCAGTAGTAGTTCGGAGAATAGCAATCAGCCCCAGCATTTT.

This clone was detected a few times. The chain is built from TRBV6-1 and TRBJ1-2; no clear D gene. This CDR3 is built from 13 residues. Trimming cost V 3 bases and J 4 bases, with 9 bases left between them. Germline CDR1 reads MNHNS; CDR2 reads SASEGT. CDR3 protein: CASSDPVSYGYTF. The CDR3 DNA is TGTGCCAGCAGTGACCCGGTCTCCTATGGCTACACCTTC.

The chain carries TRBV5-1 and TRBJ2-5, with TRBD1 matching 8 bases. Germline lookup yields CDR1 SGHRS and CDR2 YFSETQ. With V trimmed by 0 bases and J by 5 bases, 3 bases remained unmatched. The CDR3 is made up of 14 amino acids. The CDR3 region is CASSLVPGGETQYF. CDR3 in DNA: TGCGCCAGCAGCTTGGTCCCAGGGGGCGAGACCCAGTACTTC.

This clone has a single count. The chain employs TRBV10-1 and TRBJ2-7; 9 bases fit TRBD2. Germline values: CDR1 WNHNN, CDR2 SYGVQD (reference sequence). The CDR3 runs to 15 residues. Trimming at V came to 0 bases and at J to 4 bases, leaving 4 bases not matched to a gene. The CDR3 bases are TGCGCCAGCAGTGAGTCAAGTAGCGGGAGTTACGAGCAGTACTTC. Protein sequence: CASSESSSGSYEQYF.

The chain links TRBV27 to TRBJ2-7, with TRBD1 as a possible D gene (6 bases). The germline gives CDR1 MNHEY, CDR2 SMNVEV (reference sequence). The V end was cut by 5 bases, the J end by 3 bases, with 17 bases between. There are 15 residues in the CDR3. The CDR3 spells CASSPDRYAIYEQYF. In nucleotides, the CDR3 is TGTGCCAGCAGTCCTGACAGGTATGCTATCTACGAGCAGTACTTC.

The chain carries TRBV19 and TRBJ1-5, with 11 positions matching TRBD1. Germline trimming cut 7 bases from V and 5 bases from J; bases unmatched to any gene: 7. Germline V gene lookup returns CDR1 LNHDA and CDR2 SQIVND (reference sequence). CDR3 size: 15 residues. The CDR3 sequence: CASTPRGQGDQPQHF. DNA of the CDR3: TGTGCCAGTACCCCCAGGGGACAGGGGGATCAGCCCCAGCATTTT.

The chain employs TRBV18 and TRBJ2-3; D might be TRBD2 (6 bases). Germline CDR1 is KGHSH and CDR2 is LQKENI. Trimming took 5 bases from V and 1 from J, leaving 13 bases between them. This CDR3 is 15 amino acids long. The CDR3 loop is CASSDRGDGTDTQYF. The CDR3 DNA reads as TGTGCCAGCTCAGACCGCGGGGATGGCACAGATACGCAGTATTTT.

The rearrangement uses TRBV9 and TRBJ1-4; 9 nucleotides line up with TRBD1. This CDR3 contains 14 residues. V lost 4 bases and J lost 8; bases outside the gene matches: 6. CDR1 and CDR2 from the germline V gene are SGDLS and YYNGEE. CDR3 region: CASSLQGAGEKLFF. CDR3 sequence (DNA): TGTGCCAGCAGCTTACAGGGGGCGGGGGAAAAACTGTTTTTT. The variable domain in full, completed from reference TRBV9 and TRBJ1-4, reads DSGVTQTPKHLITATGQRVTLRCSPRSGDLSVYWYQQSLDQGLQFLIQYYNGEERAKGNILERFSAQQFPDLHSELNLSSLELGDSALYFCASSLQGAGEKLFFGSGTQLSVL.

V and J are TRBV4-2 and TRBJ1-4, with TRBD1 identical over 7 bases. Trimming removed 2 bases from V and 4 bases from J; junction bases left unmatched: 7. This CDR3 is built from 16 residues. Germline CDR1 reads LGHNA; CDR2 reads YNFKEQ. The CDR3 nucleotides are TGTGCCAGCAGCCAATACACAGGGGCCCTTAATGAAAAACTGTTTTTT. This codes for CASSQYTGALNEKLFF.

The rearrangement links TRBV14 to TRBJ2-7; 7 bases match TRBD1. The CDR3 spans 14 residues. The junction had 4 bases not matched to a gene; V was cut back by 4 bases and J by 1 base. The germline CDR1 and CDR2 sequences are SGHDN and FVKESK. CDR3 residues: CASSRQTGSYEQYF. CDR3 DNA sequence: TGTGCCAGCAGCCGCCAGACAGGGTCCTACGAGCAGTACTTC.

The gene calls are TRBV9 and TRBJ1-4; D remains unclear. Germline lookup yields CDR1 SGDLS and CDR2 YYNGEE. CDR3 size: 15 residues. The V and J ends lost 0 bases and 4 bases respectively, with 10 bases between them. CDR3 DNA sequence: TGTGCCAGCAGCGTAGAACCTAGTATTAATGAAAAACTGTTTTTT. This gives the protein CASSVEPSINEKLFF.

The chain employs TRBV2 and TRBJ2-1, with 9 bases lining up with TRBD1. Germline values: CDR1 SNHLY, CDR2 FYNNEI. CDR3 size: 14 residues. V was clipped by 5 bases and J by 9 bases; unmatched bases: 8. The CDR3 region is CASSSGTGIREQFF. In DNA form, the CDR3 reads TGTGCCAGCAGTTCTGGGACAGGGATACGTGAGCAGTTCTTC.

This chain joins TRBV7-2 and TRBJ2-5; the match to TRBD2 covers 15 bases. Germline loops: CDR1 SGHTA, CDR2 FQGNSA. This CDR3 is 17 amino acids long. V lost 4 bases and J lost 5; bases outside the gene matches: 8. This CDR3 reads CASSSGLAGGRGETQYF. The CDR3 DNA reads TGTGCCAGCAGCTCGGGACTAGCGGGAGGCCGGGGTGAGACCCAGTACTTC.

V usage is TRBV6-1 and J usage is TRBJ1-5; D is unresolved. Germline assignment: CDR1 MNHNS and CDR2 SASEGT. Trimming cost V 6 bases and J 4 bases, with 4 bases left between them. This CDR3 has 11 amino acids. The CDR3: CASSRNQPQHF. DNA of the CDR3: TGTGCCAGCAGCAGAAATCAGCCCCAGCATTTT.

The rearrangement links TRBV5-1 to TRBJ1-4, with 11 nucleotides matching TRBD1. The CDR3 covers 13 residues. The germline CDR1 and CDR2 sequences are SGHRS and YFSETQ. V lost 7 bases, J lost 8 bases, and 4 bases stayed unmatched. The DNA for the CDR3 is TGCGCCAGCGGACAGGGGGCGGGGGAAAAACTGTTTTTT. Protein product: CASGQGAGEKLFF.

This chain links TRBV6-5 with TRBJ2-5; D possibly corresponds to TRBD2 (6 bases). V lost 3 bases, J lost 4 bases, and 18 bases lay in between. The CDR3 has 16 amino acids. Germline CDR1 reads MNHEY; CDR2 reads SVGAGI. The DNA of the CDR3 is TGTGCCAGCAGTTATTCGGAGGCTAGCGTGGCAGAGACCCAGTACTTC. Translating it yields CASSYSEASVAETQYF.

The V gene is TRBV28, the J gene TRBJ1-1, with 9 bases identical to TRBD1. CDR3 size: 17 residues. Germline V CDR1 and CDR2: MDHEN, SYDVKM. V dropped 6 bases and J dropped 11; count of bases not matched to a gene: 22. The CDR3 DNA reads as TGTGCCAGCAGCAGGACCGACCCGGGACAGGGTTACAAAGTGGCTTTCTTT. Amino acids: CASSRTDPGQGYKVAFF. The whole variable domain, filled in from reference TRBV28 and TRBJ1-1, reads DVKVTQSSRYLVKRTGEKVFLECVQDMDHENMFWYRQDPGLGLRLIYFSYDVKMKEKGDIPEGYSVSREKKERFSLILESASTNQTSMYLCASSRTDPGQGYKVAFFGQGTRLTVV.

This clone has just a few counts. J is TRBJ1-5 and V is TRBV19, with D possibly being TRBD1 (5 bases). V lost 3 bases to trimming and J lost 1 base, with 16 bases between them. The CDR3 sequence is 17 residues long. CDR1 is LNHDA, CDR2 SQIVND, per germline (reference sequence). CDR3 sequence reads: CASSMWGGLRSNQPQHF. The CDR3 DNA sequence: TGTGCCAGTAGTATGTGGGGGGGGTTGAGAAGCAATCAGCCCCAGCATTTT.